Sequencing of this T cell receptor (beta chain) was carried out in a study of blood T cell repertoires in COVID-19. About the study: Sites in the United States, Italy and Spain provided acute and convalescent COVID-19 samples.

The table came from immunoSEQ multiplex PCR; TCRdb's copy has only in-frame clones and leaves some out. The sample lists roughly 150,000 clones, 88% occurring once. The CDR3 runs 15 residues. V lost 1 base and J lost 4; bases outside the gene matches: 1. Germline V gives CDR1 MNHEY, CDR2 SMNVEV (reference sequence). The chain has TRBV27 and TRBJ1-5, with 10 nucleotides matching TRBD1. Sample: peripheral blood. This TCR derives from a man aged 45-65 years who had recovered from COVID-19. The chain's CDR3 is CASSLLGQGNQPQHF. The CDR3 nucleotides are TGTGCCAGCAGTTTATTGGGACAGGGGAATCAGCCCCAGCATTTT.